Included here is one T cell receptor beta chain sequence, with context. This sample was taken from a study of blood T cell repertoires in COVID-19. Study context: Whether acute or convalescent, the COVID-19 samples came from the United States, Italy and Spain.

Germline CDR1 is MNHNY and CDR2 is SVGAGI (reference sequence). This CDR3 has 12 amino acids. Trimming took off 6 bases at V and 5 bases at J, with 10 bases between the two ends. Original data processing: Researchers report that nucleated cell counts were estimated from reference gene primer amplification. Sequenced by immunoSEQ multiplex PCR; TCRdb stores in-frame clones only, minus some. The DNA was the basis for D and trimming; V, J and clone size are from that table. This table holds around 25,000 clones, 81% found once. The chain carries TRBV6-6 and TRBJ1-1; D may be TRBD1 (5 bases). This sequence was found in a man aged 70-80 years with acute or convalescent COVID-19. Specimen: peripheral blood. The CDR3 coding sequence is TGTGCCAGCAGACCAGGGATAACTGAAGCTTTCTTT. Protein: CASRPGITEAFF.